Listed below are T cell receptor beta chains from one sample, sequenced in a study of blood T cell repertoires in COVID-19. The protocol was immunoSEQ multiplex PCR, while the TCRdb copy is restricted to in-frame clones and leaves out a portion. This sample yields 200,000 to 250,000 clones, of which more than 65% are seen a single time; roughly 2.4% belongs to the top ten. Sequencing was carried out using peripheral blood. The receptor set was obtained from a woman aged 60-70 years with acute or convalescent COVID-19. The CDR3 runs from the conserved cysteine through the conserved F or W. The order of the fields is D gene, J gene, clone size, V gene, CDR3 protein, CDR3 DNA. The D gene is left open where the match is weak. A clone size is listed for some rows: how often the clone was seen (once, few, many), or a class if it is expanded.

>TRBD2|TRBJ2-7|many|TRBV6-4
CASKTGTRIYEQYF
TGTGCCAGCAAGACCGGGACTAGAATCTACGAGCAGTACTTC
>.|TRBJ1-1|.|TRBV19
CASSPSRGEFTEAFF
TGTGCCAGTAGCCCCTCCCGGGGAGAATTCACTGAAGCTTTCTTT
>TRBD1|TRBJ2-1|.|TRBV13
CASSLPSTGVVHNEQFF
TGTGCCAGCAGCTTACCGTCCACAGGGGTAGTCCACAATGAGCAGTTCTTC
>.|TRBJ2-7|.|TRBV3-1/TRBV3-2
CASSQTSIYEQYF
TGTGCCAGCAGCCAGACATCTATATACGAGCAGTACTTC
>.|TRBJ2-1|.|TRBV5-1
CASSSQGNEQFF
TGCGCCAGCAGCTCGCAGGGCAATGAGCAGTTCTTC
>.|TRBJ1-4|.|TRBV5-1
CASSSSLGTNEKLFF
TGCGCCAGCAGCTCTTCACTGGGCACTAATGAAAAACTGTTTTTT
>.|TRBJ2-7|.|TRBV6-1
CASSETSDTYEQYF
TGTGCCAGCAGTGAAACGTCAGACACATACGAGCAGTACTTC
>.|TRBJ1-2|few|TRBV7-9
CASSFREQYGYTF
TGTGCCAGCAGCTTCAGGGAACAGTATGGCTACACCTTC
>TRBD1|TRBJ1-2|once|TRBV28
CASSLRGHYGYTF
TGTGCCAGCAGTTTAAGGGGGCACTATGGCTACACCTTC
>.|TRBJ2-3|.|TRBV15
CATSRDGTDTQYF
TGTGCCACCAGCAGAGACGGCACAGATACGCAGTATTTT
>TRBD2|TRBJ2-5|once|TRBV5-1
CASSERSGGQETQYF
TGCGCCAGCAGCGAACGAAGCGGGGGGCAAGAGACCCAGTACTTC
>.|TRBJ1-2|.|TRBV27
CASSLHAAGGYTF
TGTGCCAGCAGTTTGCACGCAGCGGGTGGCTACACCTTC
>TRBD1|TRBJ1-5|.|TRBV2
CASTEGTGSPQHF
TGTGCCAGCACCGAGGGGACAGGGTCGCCCCAGCATTTT
>.|TRBJ1-2|.|TRBV6-5
CASSSAGEWGYTF
TGTGCCAGCAGTTCGGCCGGGGAGTGGGGCTACACCTTC
>TRBD1|TRBJ1-3|.|TRBV5-1
CASSRGDSNSGNTIYF
TGCGCCAGCAGCCGAGGGGACAGCAACTCTGGAAACACCATATATTTT
>.|TRBJ1-1|.|TRBV2
CASSEQRGVYTEAFF
TGTGCCAGCAGTGAACAACGGGGGGTGTACACTGAAGCTTTCTTT
>TRBD1|TRBJ1-2|.|TRBV6-5
CASSFTGTGGVSGYTF
TGTGCCAGCAGTTTCACCGGGACAGGGGGCGTATCTGGCTACACCTTC
>.|TRBJ2-2|.|TRBV24-1
CATSEGGQGALSTGELFF
TGTGCCACCAGTGAGGGAGGGCAGGGGGCGCTTTCCACCGGGGAGCTGTTTTTT
>.|TRBJ1-3|.|TRBV7-2
CASSPGSAGNTIYF
TGTGCCAGCAGCCCCGGGTCGGCTGGAAACACCATATATTTT
>.|TRBJ1-2|.|TRBV6-1
CASSEAGTYGYTF
TGTGCCAGCAGTGAGGCGGGGACCTATGGCTACACCTTC
>.|TRBJ1-1|.|TRBV6-2/TRBV6-3
CASSQAGTSDTEAFF
TGTGCCAGCAGTCAAGCCGGGACATCAGACACTGAAGCTTTCTTT
>TRBD1|TRBJ1-1|.|TRBV5-1
CASRRGTGGSTTEAFF
TGCGCCAGCAGGAGGGGGACAGGGGGCTCGACTACTGAAGCTTTCTTT
>TRBD1|TRBJ1-5|.|TRBV19
CASTRQGSIYQPQHF
TGTGCCAGTACCCGACAGGGAAGTATTTACCAGCCCCAGCATTTT
>.|TRBJ1-1|.|TRBV28
CASSSFGANTEAFF
TGTGCCAGCAGTTCATTCGGAGCAAACACTGAAGCTTTCTTT
>TRBD2|TRBJ2-1|.|TRBV10-3
CAISESASGGREQFF
TGTGCCATCAGTGAGTCGGCTAGCGGGGGACGGGAGCAGTTCTTC
>.|TRBJ2-1|.|TRBV4-3
CASSQGWAGVNEQFF
TGCGCCAGCAGCCAAGGTTGGGCAGGGGTCAATGAGCAGTTCTTC
>TRBD1|TRBJ1-4|.|TRBV11-2
CASSLIGRQGIAENEKLFF
TGTGCCAGCAGCTTAATAGGGAGACAGGGGATAGCGGAGAATGAAAAACTGTTTTTT
>.|TRBJ1-3|few|TRBV19
CASSISSHPGNTIYF
TGTGCCAGTAGTATATCCAGTCATCCTGGAAACACCATATATTTT
>.|TRBJ2-5|.|TRBV6-5
CASAVGFREETQYF
TGTGCCAGCGCTGTAGGTTTCAGGGAAGAGACCCAGTACTTC
>TRBD1|TRBJ1-1|.|TRBV13
CASRNRGGNTEAFF
TGTGCCAGCAGAAACAGGGGGGGTAACACTGAAGCTTTCTTT
>.|TRBJ1-2|.|TRBV6-2/TRBV6-3
CASSYGSTNYGYTF
TGTGCCAGCAGTTACGGTAGTACCAACTATGGCTACACCTTC
>.|TRBJ1-2|.|TRBV6-2/TRBV6-3
CASSYSTGSDYTF
TGTGCCAGCAGTTACTCGACCGGGTCTGACTACACCTTC
>.|TRBJ1-5|.|TRBV24-1
CATSEVTQGPQHF
TGTGCCACCAGTGAGGTTACACAGGGGCCCCAGCATTTT
>TRBD1|TRBJ2-7|.|TRBV7-9
CASSSHGRGRPYEQYF
TGTGCCAGCAGCTCCCATGGTAGGGGGCGGCCCTACGAGCAGTACTTC
>.|TRBJ1-1|.|TRBV2
CASRGGVKAFF
TGTGCCAGCAGGGGGGGGGTTAAAGCTTTCTTT
>.|TRBJ2-3|.|TRBV3-1/TRBV3-2
CASPSIGTDTQYF
TGTGCCAGCCCCTCGATAGGCACAGATACGCAGTATTTT
>TRBD1|TRBJ2-2|once|TRBV9
CASSVGDRVGELFF
TGTGCCAGCAGCGTAGGTGACAGGGTCGGGGAGCTGTTTTTT
>TRBD1|TRBJ1-2|.|TRBV4-1
CASSQESQGYGYTF
TGCGCCAGCAGCCAAGAGTCACAGGGGTATGGCTACACCTTC
>TRBD1|TRBJ1-1|.|TRBV5-1
CASTPGGTTEAFF
TGCGCCAGCACCCCAGGGGGGACCACTGAAGCTTTCTTT
>TRBD1|TRBJ1-5|.|TRBV23-1
CASTLDRDNQPQHF
TGCGCCAGCACTCTAGACAGGGACAATCAGCCCCAGCATTTT
>TRBD2|TRBJ2-6|few|TRBV11-3
CASSVGSGGASGANVLTF
TGTGCCAGCAGCGTAGGGAGCGGGGGGGCGTCTGGGGCCAACGTCCTGACTTTC
>TRBD1|TRBJ1-5|.|TRBV6-5
CASTSDRGLQPQHF
TGTGCCAGCACCTCGGACAGGGGGCTTCAGCCCCAGCATTTT
>.|TRBJ1-5|.|TRBV2
CASSDGPPGQPQHF
TGTGCCAGCAGCGATGGACCCCCGGGGCAGCCCCAGCATTTT
>.|TRBJ2-1|.|TRBV29-1
CSVTAGSSYNEQFF
TGCAGCGTTACTGCGGGAAGCTCCTACAATGAGCAGTTCTTC